This is a list of T cell receptor beta chains from one sample in a study of regulatory T cells in long-lasting Graves disease. Each CDR3 protein is one row after TCRdb ran MiXCR on the multiplex PCR reads. Of fewer than 600,000 distinct CDR3 sequences in the sample, 22% are singletons; the top ten hold around 13%. This material consisted of peripheral blood mononuclear cells (PBMCs), taken when the disease was refractory, from a patient treated with antithyroid drugs. The receptor set was obtained from a female donor with Graves disease. CDR3s include the opening cysteine and the closing phenylalanine or tryptophan. D genes are given only for firm matches. The size of a clone is reported for some rows only, either as once, few or many, or as a class for expanded clones.

v_call	d_call	j_call	clone_size	cdr3_nt	cdr3_aa
TRBV20-1	TRBD2	TRBJ2-5	many	TGCAGTGCTAGGGGTTCCGGGACTAGCCAGTACTTC	CSARGSGTSQYF
TRBV7-9	.	TRBJ2-7	.	TGTGCCAGCAGCCTCCTCCCCGGGGAGCAGTACTTC	CASSLLPGEQYF
TRBV7-9	TRBD2	TRBJ2-7	.	TGTGCCAGCAGCCCGGGACTAGGAGGATACGAGCAGTACTTC	CASSPGLGGYEQYF
TRBV9	.	TRBJ2-2	.	TGTGCCAGCAGCGCTACCGCGGAAAAGAACACCGGGGAGCTGTTTTTT	CASSATAEKNTGELFF
TRBV7-2	.	TRBJ1-6	few	TGTGCCAGCAGCTTCGGACGGCCGGATAATTCACCCCTCCACTTT	CASSFGRPDNSPLHF
TRBV28	.	TRBJ1-4	many	TGTGCCAGCAGTCCGGGCGACACTAATGAAAAACTGTTTTTT	CASSPGDTNEKLFF
TRBV11-2	.	TRBJ1-6	many	TGTGCCAGCAGCTCCTCCCTAGCGGGGGCGAGCTCCTATAATTCACCCCTCCACTTT	CASSSSLAGASSYNSPLHF
TRBV7-2	.	TRBJ2-5	few	TGTGCCAGCAGCTCCCCCGGGCTAATCCAAGAGACCCAGTACTTC	CASSSPGLIQETQYF
TRBV12-3/TRBV12-4	.	TRBJ2-7	many	TGTGCCAGCAGTCCAGAATCTCGTGAGACCGACGAGCAGTACTTC	CASSPESRETDEQYF
TRBV29-1	TRBD2	TRBJ2-6	few	TGCAGCGTTGAAGATCGGGGGGAGACTGGGGCCAACGTCCTGACTTTC	CSVEDRGETGANVLTF
TRBV5-6	TRBD1	TRBJ1-5	.	TGTGCCAGCAGCGCAACAGGGGGGTATAGCAATCAGCCCCAGCATTTT	CASSATGGYSNQPQHF
TRBV15	.	TRBJ2-7	few	TGTGCCACCAGCAGAGACCCCGGGGGCCCCTACGAGCAGTACTTC	CATSRDPGGPYEQYF
TRBV28	TRBD1	TRBJ1-2	few	TGTGCCAGCAGCTTGGAACAGGGGATCGTTGGCTACACCTTC	CASSLEQGIVGYTF
TRBV11-3	TRBD1	TRBJ1-2	many	TGTGCCAGCAGCAAACAGGGGGATGGCTACACCTTC	CASSKQGDGYTF
TRBV11-1	TRBD2	TRBJ2-5	few	TGTGCCAGCAGCTTAAAGTCAAGGGAGGGGCAGGAGACCCAGTACTTC	CASSLKSREGQETQYF
TRBV6-1	.	TRBJ1-2	many	TGTGCCAGCAGCTTGGACGCAGACTATGGCTACACCTTC	CASSLDADYGYTF
TRBV25-1	.	TRBJ1-1	few	TGTGCCAGCAGTGAAAGCGCCGGGTACACTGAAGCTTTCTTT	CASSESAGYTEAFF
TRBV7-9	.	TRBJ2-7	many	TGTGCCAGCAGCACCCATAGCAGCCCTCCTAGGGAGCAGTACTTC	CASSTHSSPPREQYF
TRBV7-2	TRBD1	TRBJ1-2	many	TGTGCCAGCAGCCCCCCCAGGGGGTCTAACTATGGCTACACCTTC	CASSPPRGSNYGYTF
TRBV28	.	TRBJ1-2	.	TGTGCCAGCAGTTTATTAACTGTGGAGTCAGCGTTATATGGCTACACCTTC	CASSLLTVESALYGYTF
TRBV28	.	TRBJ2-7	many	TGTGCCAGCACTCCCCAGGGCAGCTTCACCGAGCAGTACTTC	CASTPQGSFTEQYF
TRBV11-3	TRBD1	TRBJ2-2	.	TGTGCCAGCAGCCCGGACAGGGGTTTTAGGAGCACCGGGGAGCTGTTTTTT	CASSPDRGFRSTGELFF
TRBV19	TRBD1	TRBJ2-7	.	TGTGCCAGTAGTGCGGGGACAGGCCCTGGGGGTTACGAGCAGTACTTC	CASSAGTGPGGYEQYF
TRBV29-1	.	TRBJ2-5	many	TGCAGCGTTCTTATGACCGACGGGACCCAGTACTTC	CSVLMTDGTQYF
TRBV19	TRBD1	TRBJ2-4	.	TGTGCCAGTAGACCACCGGGACAGGGGAACATTCAGTACTTC	CASRPPGQGNIQYF
TRBV30	.	TRBJ1-6	.	TGTGCCTGGAATCAGGTGGAGGGGAATTCACCCCTCCACTTT	CAWNQVEGNSPLHF
TRBV28	.	TRBJ1-5	many	TGTGCCAGCAAAAGAAATAGCAATCAGCCCCAGCATTTT	CASKRNSNQPQHF